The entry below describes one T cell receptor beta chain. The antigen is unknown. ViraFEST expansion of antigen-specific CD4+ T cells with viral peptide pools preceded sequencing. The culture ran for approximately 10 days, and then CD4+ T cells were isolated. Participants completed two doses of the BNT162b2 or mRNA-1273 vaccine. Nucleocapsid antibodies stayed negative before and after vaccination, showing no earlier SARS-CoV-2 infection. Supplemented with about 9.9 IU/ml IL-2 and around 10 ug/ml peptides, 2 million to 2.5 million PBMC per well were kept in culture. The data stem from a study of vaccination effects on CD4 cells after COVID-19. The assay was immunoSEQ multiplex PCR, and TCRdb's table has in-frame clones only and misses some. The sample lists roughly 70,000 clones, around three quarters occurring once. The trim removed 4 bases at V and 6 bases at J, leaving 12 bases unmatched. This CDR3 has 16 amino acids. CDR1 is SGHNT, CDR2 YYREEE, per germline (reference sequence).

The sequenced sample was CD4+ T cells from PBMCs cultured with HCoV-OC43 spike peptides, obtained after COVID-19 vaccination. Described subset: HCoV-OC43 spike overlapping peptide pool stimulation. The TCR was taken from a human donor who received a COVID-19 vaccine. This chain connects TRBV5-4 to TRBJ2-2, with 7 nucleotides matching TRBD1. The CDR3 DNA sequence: TGTGCCAGCAGCGCGGCGGAACAGGGGAATGCCGGGGAGCTGTTTTTT. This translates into CASSAAEQGNAGELFF.